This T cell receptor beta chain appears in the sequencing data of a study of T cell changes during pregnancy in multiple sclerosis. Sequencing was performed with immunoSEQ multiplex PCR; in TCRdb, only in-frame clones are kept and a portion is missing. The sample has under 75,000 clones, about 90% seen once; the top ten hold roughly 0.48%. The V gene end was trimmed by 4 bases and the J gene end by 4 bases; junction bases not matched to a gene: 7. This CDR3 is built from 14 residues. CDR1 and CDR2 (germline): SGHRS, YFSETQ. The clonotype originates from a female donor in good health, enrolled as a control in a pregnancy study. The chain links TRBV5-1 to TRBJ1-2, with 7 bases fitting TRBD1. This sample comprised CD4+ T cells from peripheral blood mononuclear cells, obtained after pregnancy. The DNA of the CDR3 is TGCGCCAGCAGCCCCGACAGGGACGGCTATGGCTACACCTTC. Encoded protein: CASSPDRDGYGYTF.